This T cell receptor (beta chain) came from a study (dated by TCRdb to 2014 to 2015). For the study in its entirety: The study set out to test whether tumor-infiltrating Tregs in breast cancer get recruited from blood Tregs or are instead converted in situ from other CD4+ T cell subsets. General study outcomes and caveats: The TCR alpha and beta sequences of tumor-infiltrating Tregs showed the greatest overlap with tumor naive CD4+ T cells, followed by blood naive CD4+ T cells. Validation in the larger cohort was restricted to a single TCR beta V-J rearrangement rather than whole repertoires. Among approximately 23 patients, about 13% of tumor Treg TRBV12-4/TRBJ1-2 sequences were shared with naive CD4+ cells, versus under 2% with blood Tregs or memory cells. The TCR gene usage of tumor memory CD4+ T cells clustered together with blood and lymph node memory CD4+ cells and with lymph node naive CD4+ cells.

This clonotype is characterized as medium-sized (0.01 to 0.1%). What antigen it recognizes has not been identified. No base quality information exists; no much larger clone differs at one position. Germline trimming: 6 bases from V, 7 bases from J; junction bases outside gene matches: 6. Taken from cysteine to phenylalanine, the CDR3 has 13 residues. CDR3 DNA only is kept here, 39 bases in frame from base 1. The library was made by multiplex PCR. TCRdb records Ion Torrent PGM as the sequencer. For the roughly 20-patient analysis, adaptor-ligated barcode primers were used to amplify TRBV12-4/TRBJ1-2 clonotypes. The Ion Personal Genome Machine system was used to sequence TRBV12-4/TRBJ1-2 amplicons from the roughly 25-patient cohort. From the authors' description of their analysis: For each of nine subset-tissue groups, sequencing data from the five patients were pooled, and the groups were compared by unsupervised clustering of TCR gene usage. The Morisita-Horn index was used to calculate repertoire similarity, with shared sequences weighted according to their contribution to each repertoire. TCRdb handled the public reads itself, with Q25 trimming in fastp and clone calling in MiXCR, and kept productive beta chains. Every entry covers one CDR3 protein and lists the most common genes and DNA from its rows. What appears here as the V and J calls and clone size reflects TCRdb's work, not the paper's. This sample lists 500 or so distinct CDR3 sequences; about a tenth were detected once. Around a third of the sample comes from the top ten.

Naive CD4+ T cells were purified with the Miltenyi Naive CD4+ T Cell Isolation kit, with Tregs depleted using CD25 microbeads. In a larger group of around 23 breast cancer patients, a single TRBV12-4/TRBJ1-2 rearrangement was sequenced in tumor Tregs and in blood Treg, naive and memory CD4+ cells. Ficoll density gradient centrifugation was used to isolate mononuclear cells from either lymph nodes or under 65 ml of peripheral blood. Sorted cell populations were confirmed by FACS to exceed 90% purity. Sequencing was carried out using naive CD4+ T cells sorted from blood. According to the study, the label for this sample's cell subset or site signals: naive CD4+ T cells, CD4+CD45RA+CD25-. In this chain, TRBV12-3 or TRBV12-4 is recombined with TRBJ1-2, and 9 junction bases match TRBD1. The source of this sequence is a female donor with breast cancer. The sequenced DNA is TGTGCCAGCAGCCCCGGGACAGGGTCTGGCTACACCTTC. Translated, it reads CASSPGTGSGYTF.